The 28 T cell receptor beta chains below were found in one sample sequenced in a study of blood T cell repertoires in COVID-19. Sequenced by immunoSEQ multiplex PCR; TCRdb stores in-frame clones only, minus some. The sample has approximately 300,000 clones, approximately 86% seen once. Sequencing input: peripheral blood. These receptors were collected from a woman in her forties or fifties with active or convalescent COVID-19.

The CDR3 DNA reads as TGTGCCAGCAGCCAGAGCCCCTGGACTATCCATGAGCAGTTCTTC. Translated: CASSQSPWTIHEQFF. This chain joins TRBV3-1 (or the pseudogene TRBV3-2) and TRBJ2-1; the D gene is possibly TRBD2 (6 bases). V was cut by 3 bases and J by 8 bases, with 17 bases left in between. Germline V lookup: CDR1 LGHDT, CDR2 YNNKEL (reference sequence). This CDR3 spans 15 amino acids.

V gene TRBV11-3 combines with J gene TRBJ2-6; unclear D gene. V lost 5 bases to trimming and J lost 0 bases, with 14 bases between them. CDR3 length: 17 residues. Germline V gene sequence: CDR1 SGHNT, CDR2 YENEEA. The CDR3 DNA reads TGTGCCAGCAGCGAAAGACTTGATAGCTCTGGGGCCAACGTCCTGACTTTC. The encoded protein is CASSERLDSSGANVLTF.

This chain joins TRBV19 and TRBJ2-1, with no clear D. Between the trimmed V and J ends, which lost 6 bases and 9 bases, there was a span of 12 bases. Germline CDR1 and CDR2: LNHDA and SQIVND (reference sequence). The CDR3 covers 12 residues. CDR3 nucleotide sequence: TGTGCCAGTAGCCATAGATACCCTGAGCAGTTCTTC. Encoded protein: CASSHRYPEQFF.

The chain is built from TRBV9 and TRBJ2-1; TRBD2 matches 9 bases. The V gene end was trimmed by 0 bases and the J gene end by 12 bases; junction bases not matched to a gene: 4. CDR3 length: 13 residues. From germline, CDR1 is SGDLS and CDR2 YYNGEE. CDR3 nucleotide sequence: TGTGCCAGCAGCGTAGTCGAACTAGCGGGGCAGTTCTTC. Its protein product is CASSVVELAGQFF.

Here the CDR3 DNA reads TGTGCCAGCAGCCAAGTTTCCGGCGGGAAGGAGACCCAGTACTTC. Translation gives CASSQVSGGKETQYF. V is TRBV4-2 and J is TRBJ2-5, with D perhaps TRBD2 (6 bases). CDR1 and CDR2 from the germline V gene are LGHNA and YNFKEQ. The CDR3 runs 15 residues. Trimming shortened V by 1 base and J by 5 bases, and 14 bases separated the two germline ends.

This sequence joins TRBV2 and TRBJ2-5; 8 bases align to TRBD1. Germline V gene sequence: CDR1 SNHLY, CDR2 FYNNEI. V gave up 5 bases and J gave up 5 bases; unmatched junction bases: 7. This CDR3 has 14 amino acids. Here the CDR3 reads CASSRDRGGETQYF. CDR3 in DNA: TGTGCCAGCAGTCGAGACAGGGGTGGGGAGACCCAGTACTTC.

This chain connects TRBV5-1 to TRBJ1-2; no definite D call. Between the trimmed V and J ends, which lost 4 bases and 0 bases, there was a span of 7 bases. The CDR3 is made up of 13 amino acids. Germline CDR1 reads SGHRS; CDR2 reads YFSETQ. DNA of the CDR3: TGCGCCAGCAGCCTATCACCTAACTATGGCTACACCTTC. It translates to CASSLSPNYGYTF.

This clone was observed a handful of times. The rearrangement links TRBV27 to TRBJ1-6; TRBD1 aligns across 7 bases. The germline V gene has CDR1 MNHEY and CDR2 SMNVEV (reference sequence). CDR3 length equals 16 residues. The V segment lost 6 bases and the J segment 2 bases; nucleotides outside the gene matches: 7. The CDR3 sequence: CASRRGQGTYNSPLHF. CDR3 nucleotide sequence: TGTGCCAGCAGAAGGGGGCAAGGGACCTATAATTCACCCCTCCACTTT.

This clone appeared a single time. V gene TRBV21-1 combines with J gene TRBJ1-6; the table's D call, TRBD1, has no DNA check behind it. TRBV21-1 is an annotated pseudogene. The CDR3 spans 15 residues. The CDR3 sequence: CASNLTGVFNSPLHF. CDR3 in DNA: TGTGCCAGCAATCTAACAGGGGTATTTAATTCACCCCTCCACTTT.

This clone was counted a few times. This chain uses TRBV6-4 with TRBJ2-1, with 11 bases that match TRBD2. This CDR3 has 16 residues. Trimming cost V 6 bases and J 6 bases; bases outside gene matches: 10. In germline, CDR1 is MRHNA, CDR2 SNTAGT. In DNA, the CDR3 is TGTGCCAGCAGCCTCGAAAGGGGGACTAGCGGCAATGAGCAGTTCTTC. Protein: CASSLERGTSGNEQFF.

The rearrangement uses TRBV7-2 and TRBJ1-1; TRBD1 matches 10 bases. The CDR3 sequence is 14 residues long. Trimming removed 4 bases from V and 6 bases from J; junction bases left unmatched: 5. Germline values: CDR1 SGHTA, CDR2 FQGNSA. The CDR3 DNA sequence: TGTGCCAGCAGCTCAGACAGGGGGCGGGCTGAAGCTTTCTTT. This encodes CASSSDRGRAEAFF.

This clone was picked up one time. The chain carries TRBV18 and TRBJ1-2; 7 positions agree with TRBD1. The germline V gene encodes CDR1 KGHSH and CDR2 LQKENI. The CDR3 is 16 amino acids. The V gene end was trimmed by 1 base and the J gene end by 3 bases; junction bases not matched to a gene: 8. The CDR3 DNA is TGTGCCAGCTCACCACAACGTTTGGGACAGCACTATGGCTACACCTTC. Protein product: CASSPQRLGQHYGYTF.

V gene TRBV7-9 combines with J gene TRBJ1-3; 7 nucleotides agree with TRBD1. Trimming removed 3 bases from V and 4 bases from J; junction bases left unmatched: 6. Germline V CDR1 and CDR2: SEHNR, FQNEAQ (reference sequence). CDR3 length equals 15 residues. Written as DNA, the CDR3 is TGTGCCAGCAGCTTTCTACAGGGGAAGGGAAACACCATATATTTT. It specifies CASSFLQGKGNTIYF. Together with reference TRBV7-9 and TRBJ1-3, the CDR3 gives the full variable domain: DTGVSQNPRHKITKRGQNVTFRCDPISEHNRLYWYRQTLGQGPEFLTYFQNEAQLEKSRLLSDRFSAERPKGSFSTLEIQRTEQGDSAMYLCASSFLQGKGNTIYFGEGSWLTVV.

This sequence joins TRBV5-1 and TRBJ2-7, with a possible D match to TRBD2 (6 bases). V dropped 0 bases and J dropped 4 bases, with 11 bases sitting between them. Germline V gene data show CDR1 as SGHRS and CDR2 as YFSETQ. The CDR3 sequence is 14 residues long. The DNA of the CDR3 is TGCGCCAGCAGCTTGGTGGGACTCCTGTACGAGCAGTACTTC. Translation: CASSLVGLLYEQYF.

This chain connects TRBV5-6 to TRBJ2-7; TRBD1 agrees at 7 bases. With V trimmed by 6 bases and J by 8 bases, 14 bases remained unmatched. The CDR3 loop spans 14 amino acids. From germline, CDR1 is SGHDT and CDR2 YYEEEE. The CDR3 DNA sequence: TGTGCCAGCACCCCAGGCAGGGGGAAACGAAAGCAGTACTTC. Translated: CASTPGRGKRKQYF. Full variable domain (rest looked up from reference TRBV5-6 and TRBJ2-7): DAGVTQSPTHLIKTRGQQVTLRCSPKSGHDTVSWYQQALGQGPQFIFQYYEEEERQRGNFPDRFSGHQFPNYSSELNVNALLLGDSALYLCASTPGRGKRKQYFGPGTRLTVT.

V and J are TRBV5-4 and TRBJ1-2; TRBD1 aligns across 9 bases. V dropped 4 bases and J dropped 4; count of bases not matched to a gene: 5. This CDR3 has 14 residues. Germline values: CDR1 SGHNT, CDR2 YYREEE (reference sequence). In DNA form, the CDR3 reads TGTGCCAGCAGCGGACAGGGGTTCGTCTATGGCTACACCTTC. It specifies CASSGQGFVYGYTF.

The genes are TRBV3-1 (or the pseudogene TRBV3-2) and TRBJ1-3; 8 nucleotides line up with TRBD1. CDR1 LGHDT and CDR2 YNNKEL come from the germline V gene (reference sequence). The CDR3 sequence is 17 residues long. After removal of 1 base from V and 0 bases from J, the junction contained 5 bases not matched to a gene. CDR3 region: CASSQAATGVSGNTIYF. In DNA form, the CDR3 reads TGTGCCAGCAGCCAAGCCGCGACAGGGGTCTCTGGAAACACCATATATTTT.

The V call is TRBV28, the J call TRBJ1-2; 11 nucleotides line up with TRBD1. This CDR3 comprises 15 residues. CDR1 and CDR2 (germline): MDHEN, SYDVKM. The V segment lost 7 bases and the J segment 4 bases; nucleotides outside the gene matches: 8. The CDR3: CASIRRTGGLYGYTF. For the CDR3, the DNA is TGTGCCAGCATCCGCCGGACAGGGGGCCTCTATGGCTACACCTTC.

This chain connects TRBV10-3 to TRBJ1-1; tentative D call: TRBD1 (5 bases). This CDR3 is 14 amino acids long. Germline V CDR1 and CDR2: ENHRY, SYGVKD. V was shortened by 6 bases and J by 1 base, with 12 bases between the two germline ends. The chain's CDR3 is CAIRLDTWNTEAFF. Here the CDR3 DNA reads TGTGCCATCAGGTTGGACACGTGGAACACTGAAGCTTTCTTT.

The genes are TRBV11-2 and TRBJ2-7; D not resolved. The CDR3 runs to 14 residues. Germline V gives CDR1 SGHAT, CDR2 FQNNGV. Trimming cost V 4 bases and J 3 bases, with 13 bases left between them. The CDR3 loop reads CASSYPPRIYEQYF. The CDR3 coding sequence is TGTGCCAGCAGCTACCCCCCGCGGATCTACGAGCAGTACTTC.

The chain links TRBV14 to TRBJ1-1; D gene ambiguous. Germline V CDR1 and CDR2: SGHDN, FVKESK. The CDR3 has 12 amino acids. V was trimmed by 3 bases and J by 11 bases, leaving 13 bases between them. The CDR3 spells CASSQYGSGAFF. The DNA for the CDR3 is TGTGCCAGCAGCCAGTACGGGTCCGGCGCTTTCTTT.

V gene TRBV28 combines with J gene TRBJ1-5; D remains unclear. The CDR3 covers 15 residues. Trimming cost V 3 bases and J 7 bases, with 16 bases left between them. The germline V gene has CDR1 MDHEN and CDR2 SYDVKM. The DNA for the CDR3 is TGTGCCAGCAGTTTTCTGGGCCAGGAGGCCCAGCCCCAGCATTTT. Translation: CASSFLGQEAQPQHF.

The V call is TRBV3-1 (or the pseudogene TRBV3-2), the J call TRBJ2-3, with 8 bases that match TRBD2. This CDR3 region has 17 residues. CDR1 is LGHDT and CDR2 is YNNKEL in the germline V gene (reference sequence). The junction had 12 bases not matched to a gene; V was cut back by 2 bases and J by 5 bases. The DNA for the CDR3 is TGTGCCAGCAGCCAATCTTCCAAGCGGGAGATAGAAGATACGCAGTATTTT. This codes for CASSQSSKREIEDTQYF.

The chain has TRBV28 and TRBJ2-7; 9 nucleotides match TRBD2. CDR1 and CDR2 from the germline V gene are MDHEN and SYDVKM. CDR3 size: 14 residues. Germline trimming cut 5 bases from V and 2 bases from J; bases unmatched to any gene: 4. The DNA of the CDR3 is TGTGCCAGCAGTCCGACTAGCGGTGCCTACGAGCAGTACTTC. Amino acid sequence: CASSPTSGAYEQYF.

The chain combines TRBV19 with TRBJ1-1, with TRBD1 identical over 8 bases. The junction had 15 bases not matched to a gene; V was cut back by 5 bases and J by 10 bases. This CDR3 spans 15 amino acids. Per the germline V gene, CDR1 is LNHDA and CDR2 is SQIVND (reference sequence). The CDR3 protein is CASSLTGGPRRGAFF. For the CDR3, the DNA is TGTGCCAGTAGTCTTACAGGGGGTCCACGGCGCGGAGCTTTCTTT. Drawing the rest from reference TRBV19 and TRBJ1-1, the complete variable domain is DGGITQSPKYLFRKEGQNVTLSCEQNLNHDAMYWYRQDPGQGLRLIYYSQIVNDFQKGDIAEGYSVSREKKESFPLTVTSAQKNPTAFYLCASSLTGGPRRGAFFGQGTRLTVV.

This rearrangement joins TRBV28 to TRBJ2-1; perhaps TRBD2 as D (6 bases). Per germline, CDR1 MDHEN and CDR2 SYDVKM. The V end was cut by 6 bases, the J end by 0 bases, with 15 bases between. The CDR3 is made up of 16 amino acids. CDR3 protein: CASRSIAVSSYNEQFF. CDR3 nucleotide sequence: TGTGCCAGCAGGTCCATAGCGGTGAGCTCCTACAATGAGCAGTTCTTC.

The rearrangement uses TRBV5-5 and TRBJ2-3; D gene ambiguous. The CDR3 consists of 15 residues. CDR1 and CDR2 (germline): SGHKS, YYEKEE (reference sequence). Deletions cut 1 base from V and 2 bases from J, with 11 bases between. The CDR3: CASSLLSSSTDTQYF. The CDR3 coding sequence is TGTGCCAGCAGCTTGTTGAGTTCCTCCACAGATACGCAGTATTTT.

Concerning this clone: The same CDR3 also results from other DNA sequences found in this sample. For the CDR3, the DNA is TGTGCCAGCAGTCTGCGCTACGAGCAGTACTTC. Its protein is CASSLRYEQYF. V usage is TRBV28 and J usage is TRBJ2-7; D call uncertain. The germline gives CDR1 MDHEN, CDR2 SYDVKM. The V gene lost 5 bases and the J gene lost 3 bases, with 5 bases spanning the gap. The CDR3 has 11 residues.